Listed below are T cell receptor beta chains from one sample, sequenced in a study of blood T cells in healthy people across ages. TCRdb passed the 5' RACE reads through MiXCR, listing each CDR3 protein once. The sample contains roughly 800,000 distinct CDR3 sequences, more than 45% of which appear only once. Sequenced: blood. Receptors originate from a man aged 25 to 45 in good health. Both conserved end residues are part of each CDR3. Each record gives: clone size, V gene, D gene, J gene, CDR3 DNA, CDR3 protein. A D gene is named only where the DNA matches it firmly. Not all rows give a size; the values are once, few, many and, for expanded clones, a class.

size: few
V: TRBV6-6
D: .
J: TRBJ2-1
DNA: TGTGCCAGCAGTTACTTCAAGGACGGGCCTGGTGAGCAGTTCTTC
CDR3: CASSYFKDGPGEQFF

size: .
V: TRBV15
D: TRBD1
J: TRBJ1-2
DNA: TGTGCCGCCAGCAAGTTTATGGGACAGGTCTATGGCTACACCTTC
CDR3: CAASKFMGQVYGYTF

size: .
V: TRBV11-2
D: TRBD1
J: TRBJ2-1
DNA: TGTGCCAGCAGCTTAGTGCGGACAGGGGAACGTGAGCAGTTCTTC
CDR3: CASSLVRTGEREQFF

size: .
V: TRBV7-2
D: TRBD1
J: TRBJ1-2
DNA: TGTGCCAGCAGCTTAGCTAGAGGACAGGGCTATGGCTACACCTTC
CDR3: CASSLARGQGYGYTF

size: .
V: TRBV20-1
D: .
J: TRBJ2-7
DNA: TGCAGTGCTAGAGATCGTGGGGGGCCCAACGAGCAGTACTTC
CDR3: CSARDRGGPNEQYF

size: few
V: TRBV4-2
D: .
J: TRBJ2-7
DNA: TGTGCCAGCAGCCAAGATCTGAGGGTCCACGAGCAGTACTTC
CDR3: CASSQDLRVHEQYF

size: .
V: TRBV28
D: .
J: TRBJ2-1
DNA: TGTGCCAGCAGGACCAGCGAAGGGGGGCAGTTCTTC
CDR3: CASRTSEGGQFF

size: .
V: TRBV6-5
D: .
J: TRBJ2-3
DNA: TGTGCCAGCAGTTACGGCTTCCCAGATACGCAGTATTTT
CDR3: CASSYGFPDTQYF

size: once
V: TRBV5-1
D: .
J: TRBJ1-1
DNA: TGCGCCAGCAGCCCTGGTGGTTCTCCTGAAGCTTTCTTT
CDR3: CASSPGGSPEAFF

size: few
V: TRBV20-1
D: .
J: TRBJ1-2
DNA: TGCAGTGCTAGAGCGAATTGGGACTATGGCTACACCTTC
CDR3: CSARANWDYGYTF

size: few
V: TRBV20-1
D: .
J: TRBJ2-5
DNA: TGCAGTGCTCGAAGGGGTCTCGTACAAGAGACCCAGTACTTC
CDR3: CSARRGLVQETQYF

size: once
V: TRBV10-3
D: TRBD1
J: TRBJ2-1
DNA: TGTGCCATCGCCGAGCCGGGACAGGGGGCATATGAGCAGTTCTTC
CDR3: CAIAEPGQGAYEQFF

size: .
V: TRBV4-2
D: .
J: TRBJ2-5
DNA: TGTGCCAGCAGCCAACCCTCTCTTCTCCTTTGCCAAGAGACCCAGTACTTC
CDR3: CASSQPSLLLCQETQYF

size: .
V: TRBV21-1
D: .
J: TRBJ2-5
DNA: TGTGCCAGCAGCAAGGATAAGGAGCAAGAGACCCAGTACTTC
CDR3: CASSKDKEQETQYF

size: .
V: TRBV11-2
D: TRBD1
J: TRBJ2-5
DNA: TGTGCCAGCAGCCCTGACAGGGGGCGCGAGGAGACCCAGTACTTC
CDR3: CASSPDRGREETQYF

size: .
V: TRBV29-1
D: TRBD2
J: TRBJ2-5
DNA: TGCAGCGTTGAGCGCCCGGGTAGCGGGGTTTCCGATCAGTACTTC
CDR3: CSVERPGSGVSDQYF

size: .
V: TRBV7-2
D: .
J: TRBJ1-2
DNA: TGTGCCAGCAGCCGTTACACCTTC
CDR3: CASSRYTF

size: .
V: TRBV7-9
D: TRBD2
J: TRBJ2-1
DNA: TGTGCCAGCAGCTTAGGCCTAGCGGAACAGTTCTTC
CDR3: CASSLGLAEQFF

size: once
V: TRBV6-5
D: .
J: TRBJ1-1
DNA: TGTGCCAGCAGTTACTCGGGGGATGTGACTGAAGCTTTCTTT
CDR3: CASSYSGDVTEAFF

size: few
V: TRBV11-2
D: TRBD1
J: TRBJ2-1
DNA: TGTGCCAGCAGCACGGACAGGGGGAATGAGCAGTTCTTC
CDR3: CASSTDRGNEQFF

size: .
V: TRBV4-3
D: .
J: TRBJ2-7
DNA: TGCGCCAGCAGCCAAGATATGAGTACTCGGTACGAACAGTACTTC
CDR3: CASSQDMSTRYEQYF

size: .
V: TRBV29-1
D: TRBD2
J: TRBJ2-5
DNA: TGCAGCGTTGAAGGCGCTGCGGAGAGAGGGAGGGAGCAGTACTTC
CDR3: CSVEGAAERGREQYF

size: .
V: TRBV29-1
D: TRBD2
J: TRBJ2-2
DNA: TGCAGCGTTGCGGGACTAGCGACGACCGGGGAGCTGTTTTTT
CDR3: CSVAGLATTGELFF

size: .
V: TRBV2
D: TRBD1
J: TRBJ1-2
DNA: TGTGCCAGCTCAAGGGACAGGGGGTTCTATGGCTACACCTTC
CDR3: CASSRDRGFYGYTF

size: few
V: TRBV6-2/TRBV6-3
D: .
J: TRBJ2-7
DNA: TGTGCCAGCAGTTACGACCCAGCGGAGGCCTACGAGCAGTACTTC
CDR3: CASSYDPAEAYEQYF

size: .
V: TRBV20-1
D: .
J: TRBJ1-5
DNA: TGCAGTGCCATCGTGACACAACCCGGTCAGCCCCAGCATTTT
CDR3: CSAIVTQPGQPQHF

size: .
V: TRBV7-9
D: TRBD2
J: TRBJ2-1
DNA: TGTGCCAGCAGCAAACTAGCGGGAGGGCCGCATGAGCAGTTCTTC
CDR3: CASSKLAGGPHEQFF

size: .
V: TRBV6-5
D: .
J: TRBJ2-7
DNA: TGTGCCAGCAGCGGAGTCCGGACTCTCGCCTACGAGCAGTACTTC
CDR3: CASSGVRTLAYEQYF

size: few
V: TRBV3-1
D: .
J: TRBJ2-5
DNA: TGTGCCAGCAGCCAAGTCCACGGAATTCAAGAGACCCAGTACTTC
CDR3: CASSQVHGIQETQYF

size: .
V: TRBV5-1
D: .
J: TRBJ2-1
DNA: TGCGCCAGCAGCTTAGATGGCGCGGGAACCTACAATGAGCAGTTCTTC
CDR3: CASSLDGAGTYNEQFF